These 5 T cell receptor beta chains share one sample of origin, sequenced in a study of cytomegalovirus exposure and HLA in healthy donors. Primers: 60 Vbeta forward and 13 Jbeta reverse. Profiling relied on immunoSEQ multiplex PCR, and the TCRdb table lists in-frame clones only, not all of them. The data show over 150,000 clones, 65% to 70% seen once. The specimen sequenced was PBMCs. These receptor sequences come from a woman under 30 in good health and CMV-seropositive.

The chain combines TRBV7-2 with TRBJ1-5; 11 bases align to TRBD1. Germline V CDR1 and CDR2: SGHTA, FQGNSA. V was clipped by 5 bases and J by 7 bases; unmatched bases: 7. The CDR3 runs to 15 residues. Here the CDR3 reads CASSLGGTGGQPQHF. Written as DNA, the CDR3 is TGTGCCAGCAGCCTGGGGGGGACAGGGGGGCAGCCCCAGCATTTT.

This clone was recorded a few times. As DNA, the CDR3 is TGTGCCAGCAGGAGGAAGACCCAAGAGACCCAGTACTTC. This sequence encodes CASRRKTQETQYF. The chain joins TRBV27 to TRBJ2-5, with no clear D. The CDR3 has 13 residues. The V gene's germline CDR1 is MNHEY and CDR2 SMNVEV (reference sequence). The germline V and J ends were trimmed by 6 bases and 1 base, with 9 bases remaining between them.

The chain joins TRBV29-1 to TRBJ2-1; D possibly corresponds to TRBD1 (5 bases). CDR3 length: 14 residues. Trimming pared 6 bases from V and 4 bases from J, leaving 16 bases between. CDR1 is SQVTM, CDR2 ANQGSEA, per germline. CDR3 DNA: TGCAGCGTAGTATCCACAGGAATATACAATGAGCAGTTCTTC. It encodes CSVVSTGIYNEQFF.

The CDR3: CASSRAARGLNSEAFF. CDR3 coding DNA: TGTGCCAGCAGCAGGGCGGCCCGGGGACTTAATTCTGAAGCTTTCTTT. V gene TRBV5-6 combines with J gene TRBJ1-1, with TRBD1 as a possible D gene (5 bases). Between the trimmed V and J ends, which lost 4 bases and 6 bases, there was a span of 22 bases. CDR1 and CDR2 from the germline V gene are SGHDT and YYEEEE. This CDR3 has 16 residues.

The chain employs TRBV7-2 and TRBJ2-7; unclear D gene. In germline, CDR1 is SGHTA, CDR2 FQGNSA. The CDR3 runs 14 residues. V dropped 1 base and J dropped 2 bases, with 9 bases sitting between them. DNA of the CDR3: TGTGCCAGCAGCTTAGGGTCACTAACCTACGAGCAGTACTTC. It codes for CASSLGSLTYEQYF. Together with reference TRBV7-2 and TRBJ2-7, the CDR3 gives the full variable domain: GAGVSQSPSNKVTEKGKDVELRCDPISGHTALYWYRQSLGQGLEFLIYFQGNSAPDKSGLPSDRFSAERTGGSVSTLTIQRTQQEDSAVYLCASSLGSLTYEQYFGPGTRLTVT.